This T cell receptor beta chain was sequenced in a study of T cell repertoires in cytomegalovirus infection. Study as a whole: CMV infection together with matching HLA type was indicated by public TCR beta signatures.

As concerns this clonotype: Its antigen remains unknown. One junction end does not reproduce the germline sequence, and a read error may be involved.

Germline V gene lookup returns CDR1 MNHNY and CDR2 SVGAGI (reference sequence). This CDR3 comprises 17 residues. The study's findings and limits: In two of eight donors, the top clonotype was HLA-C-restricted CMV-specific. Based on cumulative public TCR beta family frequency, carriers of CMV plus the relevant HLA were identified.

Using its own MiXCR run on the reads, TCRdb lists one record per CDR3 protein. The sample has approximately 190,000 distinct CDR3 sequences, roughly 30% seen once. V and J are TRBV6-6 and TRBJ1-6, with D tentatively TRBD1 (6 bases). Sequenced sample: PBMCs. The clonotype was recovered from a human donor in good health (CMV status not recorded). Some clones in this sample may be carry-over from other donors' samples. CDR3 residues: CARSYEQGGSYNSPLHF. The CDR3 DNA reads as TGTGCCAGGAGTTACGAACAGGGTGGATCCTATAATTCACCCCTCCACTTT.